This T cell receptor beta chain originates from a study of T cells in Graves' hyperthyroidism and ophthalmopathy. Study-level points and caveats: Blood samples included most of the expanded thyroid clonotypes exceeding 0.001.

It was RNA transcripts that yielded the amplified TCR beta CDR3 regions. The TCR CDR3 first-round RT-PCR relied on the HTBI primer set. TCRdb re-analysed the multiplex PCR reads in MiXCR, keeping a single row per CDR3 protein. The table has hundreds of thousands of distinct CDR3 sequences, roughly 14% seen once; the top ten hold about 3.9%. Diagnosing involved the use of clinical symptoms, serum thyroxine and TRAb, thyroid ultrasound and orbital computed tomography. This clonotype was detected many times. Its matching antigen is unknown. CDR3 length: 13 amino acids. V dropped 0 bases and J dropped 9 bases, with 11 bases sitting between them. CDR1 LGHNA and CDR2 YSLEER come from the germline V gene.

The chain is built from TRBV4-3 and TRBJ1-1; D ambiguous. The sequencing sample was made of blood. The clonotype comes from a woman aged 40 to 50 with Graves' ophthalmopathy. For the CDR3, the DNA is TGCGCCAGCAGCCAAGATCGTAGGGCTAAAGCTTTCTTT. It yields the protein CASSQDRRAKAFF.